This TCR beta chain was sequenced in a study of blood T cells in healthy people across ages. Study context: For every two T cells, template switching captured about one barcoded beta molecule.

Study-level findings and limits: Roughly linear declines in TCR beta diversity per million T cells occurred with age.

Concerning this clonotype: The antigen remains unidentified.

This CDR3 is built from 12 residues. Trimming cost V 2 bases and J 5 bases, with 9 bases left between them. Germline CDR1 GTSNPN, CDR2 SVGIG (reference sequence). A J-beta primer mix and a sample-barcoded 5' primer were used in a second PCR of roughly 6 to 11 cycles. Using its own MiXCR run on the 5' RACE reads, TCRdb lists one record per CDR3 protein. The sample lists 1 million to 1.2 million distinct CDR3 sequences; 35% to 40% were seen once. The gene calls are TRBV30 and TRBJ1-2; a weak D match, TRBD1 (5 bases). Specimen: blood. This sequence originates from a man aged 18 to 29 in good health. The CDR3 loop reads CAWSLGAYGYTF. The DNA of the CDR3 is TGTGCCTGGAGTCTAGGGGCGTATGGCTACACCTTC.